This T cell receptor (beta chain) came from a study of OX40 agonist ivuxolimab in advanced cancers. At the level of the study: The eligibility criteria allowed prior anti-PD-1, anti-PD-L1 or anti-CTLA-4 therapy, and around 40% had some.

Per germline, CDR1 LGHNA and CDR2 YNFKEQ. The CDR3 is 15 amino acids. V shed 4 bases and J shed 1 base, with 14 bases lying between them. This clone was seen more than once but under ten times. Its specificity is not known. Measured with immunoSEQ multiplex PCR; TCRdb has only the in-frame clones, and not every one. The table lists under 65,000 clones, approximately 91% of them singletons, with 10% to 15% in the top ten. Study-level findings and limits: The study found that CD8+ T cells averaged more expanded clones than CD4+. Circulating CD4+ and CD8+ T cells showed clonal expansion by week 6 at 0.1 to 3.0 mg/kg. Clonal expansion was among the lowest in partial responders at 0.1-3.0 mg/kg, especially CD8+.

The rearrangement uses TRBV4-2 and TRBJ2-7; TRBD1 is a possible D gene (6 bases). The sequencing used CD4+ or CD8+ T cells sorted from blood, collected in a trial of the OX40 agonist ivuxolimab. This clonotype originated in an adult with an advanced solid tumor such as melanoma, head and neck, liver or kidney cancer. CDR3 sequence: CASSLTKGDSYEQYF. The CDR3, as DNA: TGTGCCAGCAGCCTAACGAAGGGGGATTCCTACGAGCAGTACTTC.